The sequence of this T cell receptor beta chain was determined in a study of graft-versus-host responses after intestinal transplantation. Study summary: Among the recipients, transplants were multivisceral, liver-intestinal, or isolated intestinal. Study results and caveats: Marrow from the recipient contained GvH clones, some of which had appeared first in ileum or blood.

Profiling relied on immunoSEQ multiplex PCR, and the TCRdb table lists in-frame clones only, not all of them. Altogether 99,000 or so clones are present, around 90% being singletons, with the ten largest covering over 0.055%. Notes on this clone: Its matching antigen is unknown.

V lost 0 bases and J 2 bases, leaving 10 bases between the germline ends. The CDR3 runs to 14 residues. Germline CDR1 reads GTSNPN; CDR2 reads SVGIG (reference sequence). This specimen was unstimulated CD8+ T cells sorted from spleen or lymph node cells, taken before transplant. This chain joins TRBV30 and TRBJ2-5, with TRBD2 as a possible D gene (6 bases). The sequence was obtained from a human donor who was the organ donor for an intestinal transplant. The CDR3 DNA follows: TGTGCCTGGAGTGTATACGCGGGACAAGAGACCCAGTACTTC. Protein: CAWSVYAGQETQYF.